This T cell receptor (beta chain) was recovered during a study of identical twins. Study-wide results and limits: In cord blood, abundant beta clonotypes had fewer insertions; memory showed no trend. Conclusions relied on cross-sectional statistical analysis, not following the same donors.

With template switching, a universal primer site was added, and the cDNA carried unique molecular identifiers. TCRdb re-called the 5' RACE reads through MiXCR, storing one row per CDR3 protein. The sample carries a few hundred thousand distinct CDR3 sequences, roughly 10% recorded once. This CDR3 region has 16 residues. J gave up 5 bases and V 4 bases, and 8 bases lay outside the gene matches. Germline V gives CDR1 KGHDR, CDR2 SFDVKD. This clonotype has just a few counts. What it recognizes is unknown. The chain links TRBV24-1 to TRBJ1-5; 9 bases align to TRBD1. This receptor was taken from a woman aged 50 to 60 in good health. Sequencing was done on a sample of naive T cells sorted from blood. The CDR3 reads CATSESGTGTDQPQHF. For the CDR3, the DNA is TGTGCCACCAGTGAATCCGGGACAGGGACGGATCAGCCCCAGCATTTT.